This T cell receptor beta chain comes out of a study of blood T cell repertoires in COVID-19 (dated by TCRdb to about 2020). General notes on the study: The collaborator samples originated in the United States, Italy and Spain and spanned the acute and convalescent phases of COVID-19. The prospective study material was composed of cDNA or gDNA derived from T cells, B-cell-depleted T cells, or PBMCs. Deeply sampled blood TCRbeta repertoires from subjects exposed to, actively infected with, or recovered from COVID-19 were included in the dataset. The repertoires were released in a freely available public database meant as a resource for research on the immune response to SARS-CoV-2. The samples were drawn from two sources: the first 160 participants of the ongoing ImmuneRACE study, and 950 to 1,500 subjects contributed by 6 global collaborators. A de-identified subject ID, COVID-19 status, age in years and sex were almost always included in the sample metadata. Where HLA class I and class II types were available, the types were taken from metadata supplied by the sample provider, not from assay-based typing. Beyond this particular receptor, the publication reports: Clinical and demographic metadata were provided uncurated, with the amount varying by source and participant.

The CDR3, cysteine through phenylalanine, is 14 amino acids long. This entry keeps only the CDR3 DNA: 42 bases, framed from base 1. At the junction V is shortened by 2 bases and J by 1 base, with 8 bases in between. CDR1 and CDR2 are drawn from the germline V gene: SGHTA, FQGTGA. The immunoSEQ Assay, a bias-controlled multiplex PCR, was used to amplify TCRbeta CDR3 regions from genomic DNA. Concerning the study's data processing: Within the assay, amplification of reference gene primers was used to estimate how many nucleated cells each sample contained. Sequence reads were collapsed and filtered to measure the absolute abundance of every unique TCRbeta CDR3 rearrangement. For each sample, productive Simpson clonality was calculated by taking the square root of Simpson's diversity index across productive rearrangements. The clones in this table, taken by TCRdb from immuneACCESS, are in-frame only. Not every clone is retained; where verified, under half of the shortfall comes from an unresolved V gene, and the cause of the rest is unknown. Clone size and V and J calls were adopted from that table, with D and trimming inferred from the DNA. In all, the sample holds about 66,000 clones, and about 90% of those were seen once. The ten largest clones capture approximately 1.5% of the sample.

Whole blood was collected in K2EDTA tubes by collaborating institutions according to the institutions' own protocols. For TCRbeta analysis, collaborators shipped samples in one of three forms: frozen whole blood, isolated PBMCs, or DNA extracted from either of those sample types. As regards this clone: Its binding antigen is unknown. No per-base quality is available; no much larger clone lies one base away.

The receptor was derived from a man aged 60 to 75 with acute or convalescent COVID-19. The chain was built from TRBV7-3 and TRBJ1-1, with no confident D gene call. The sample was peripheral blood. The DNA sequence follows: TGTGCCAGCAGCTTACAGGACTCGAACACTGAAGCTTTCTTT. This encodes CASSLQDSNTEAFF.